This T cell receptor (beta chain) was identified in a study of blood T cell repertoires in COVID-19. Study background: The United States, Italy and Spain supplied acute and convalescent COVID-19 samples.

This CDR3 has 17 amino acids. Trimming took 4 bases from V and 2 from J; bases not matched to a gene: 7. Germline CDR1 reads MDHEN; CDR2 reads SYDVKM. Per the authors' pipeline: How many nucleated cells were present was estimated from reference gene primer amplification. Clones were read by immunoSEQ multiplex PCR, and TCRdb kept only the in-frame ones, dropping some. V, J and clone size derive from that table, while D and trimming were established from the DNA sequence. The sample yields more than 85,000 clones, 65% to 90% seen once. Sequenced sample: peripheral blood. The TCR comes from a man older than 75 with acute or convalescent COVID-19. The rearrangement links TRBV28 to TRBJ2-6, with 8 nucleotides matching TRBD1. CDR3 sequence: CASSSKLTGAGANVLTF. The CDR3 DNA sequence: TGTGCCAGCAGTTCAAAGTTGACAGGGGCTGGGGCCAACGTCCTGACTTTC.